Shown below are 25 T cell receptor beta chains from a single sample sequenced in a study of prognosis after radiotherapy for stage I lung cancer. The TCR beta CDR3 region was amplified from genomic DNA, with two rounds of multiplex PCR being used for the amplification. Specific primers for each TRBV and TRBJ gene were what first-round PCR used. TCRdb used MiXCR to reprocess the multiplex PCR reads, holding one entry per CDR3 protein. The sample has roughly 26,000 distinct CDR3 sequences; approximately 29% are singletons. Sequences were derived from PBMCs, sampled before or after stereotactic body radiation therapy (not recorded which). The receptors were sampled from a donor at least 50 years old with non-small cell lung cancer.

The chain joins TRBV24-1 to TRBJ2-3; D perhaps matches TRBD2 (7 bases). Per germline, CDR1 KGHDR and CDR2 SFDVKD. The CDR3 consists of 18 residues. Trimming shortened V by 2 bases and J by 6 bases, and 23 bases separated the two germline ends. The CDR3 bases are TGTGCCACCAGTGATTGGAGATCCAAGGCGGGGGCCTTGGATACGCAGTATTTT. It specifies CATSDWRSKAGALDTQYF.

The V gene is TRBV5-1, the J gene TRBJ2-1; D uncertain. Germline V CDR1 and CDR2: SGHRS, YFSETQ. V lost 1 base and J lost 0, with 14 bases in between. This CDR3 has 17 residues. Here the CDR3 DNA reads TGCGCCAGCAGCTTGCATCAGCCGGATAGCTCCTACAATGAGCAGTTCTTC. Translation: CASSLHQPDSSYNEQFF.

The chain joins TRBV28 to TRBJ1-2; 8 nucleotides match TRBD1. V shed 7 bases and J 4 bases; nucleotides not matched to a gene: 8. Germline V gives CDR1 MDHEN, CDR2 SYDVKM. There are 14 residues in the CDR3. CDR3 nucleotide sequence: TGTGCCAGCATTCTAGGACAGGGCAGCTATGGCTACACCTTC. Translated, it gives CASILGQGSYGYTF.

This clonotype was seen ten or more times. This rearrangement joins TRBV9 to TRBJ1-2; 9 bases are shared with TRBD1. The CDR3 spans 16 residues. V dropped 0 bases and J dropped 5; count of bases not matched to a gene: 8. The germline V gene encodes CDR1 SGDLS and CDR2 YYNGEE. The CDR3 DNA sequence: TGTGCCAGCAGCGTAGACGGGACAGGGCCTTTGTATGGCTACACCTTC. Translating gives CASSVDGTGPLYGYTF.

This clonotype has at least ten counts. The genes are TRBV30 and TRBJ1-1; possible D gene TRBD1, 6 bases. Per germline, CDR1 GTSNPN and CDR2 SVGIG (reference sequence). V dropped 1 base and J dropped 1 base, with 16 bases sitting between them. The length of the CDR3 is 16 residues. The CDR3 spells CAWSAWGGPGNTEAFF. The DNA for the CDR3 is TGTGCCTGGAGTGCATGGGGGGGGCCAGGGAACACTGAAGCTTTCTTT.

The rearrangement uses TRBV28 and TRBJ2-6; perhaps D is TRBD1 or TRBD2 (5 bases each). This CDR3 region has 15 residues. Germline V gives CDR1 MDHEN, CDR2 SYDVKM. V lost 5 bases to trimming and J lost 4 bases, with 12 bases between them. The CDR3 loop is CASSGAGAGANVLTF. For the CDR3, the DNA is TGTGCCAGCAGTGGAGCCGGGGCCGGGGCCAACGTCCTGACTTTC.

This chain links TRBV20-1 with TRBJ2-2, with TRBD2 matching 9 bases. Looked up from germline, CDR1 is DFQATT and CDR2 is SNEGSKA (reference sequence). The junction had 7 bases not matched to a gene; V was cut back by 6 bases and J by 5 bases. This CDR3 contains 14 residues. CDR3 DNA: TGCAGTGCAATTAGCGGGAGATGGACCGGGGAGCTGTTTTTT. This codes for CSAISGRWTGELFF.

Regarding this clonotype: A clone one base away is much larger, so this may be a read error. This chain uses TRBV7-9 with TRBJ2-7; no firm D call. The CDR3 is 13 amino acids. V shed 1 base and J shed 6 bases, with 10 bases lying between them. CDR1 and CDR2 from the germline V gene are SEHNR and FQNEAQ (reference sequence). The CDR3 DNA follows: TGTGCCAGCAGCTTAGTGGTGGACGGCGAGCAGTACTTC. It translates to CASSLVVDGEQYF.

This clonotype was seen ten or more times. The rearrangement uses TRBV3-1 and TRBJ2-3; D not resolved. CDR3 length equals 13 residues. V was clipped by 0 bases and J by 6 bases, with 7 bases between them. Germline loops: CDR1 LGHDT, CDR2 YNNKEL (reference sequence). Here the CDR3 reads CASSQDRRDTQYF. The DNA for the CDR3 is TGTGCCAGCAGCCAAGATCGCAGGGATACGCAGTATTTT.

The J gene is TRBJ2-1, the V gene TRBV12-3 or TRBV12-4; D is possibly TRBD1 or TRBD2 (5 bases each). The CDR3 covers 18 residues. The CDR3 DNA reads as TGTTCCGCCCTACGGGCTAGCCGCCACTGCTGGGGGTACAATGAGCAGTTCTTC. The encoded protein is CSALRASRHCWGYNEQFF.

This clonotype was seen many times. This chain connects TRBV2 to TRBJ2-3; unclear D gene. V lost 9 bases, J lost 0 bases, and 7 bases lay in between. The length of the CDR3 is 12 residues. Germline V CDR1 and CDR2: SNHLY, FYNNEI. The CDR3 DNA sequence: TGTGCCAGTAGAGTCAGCACAGATACGCAGTATTTT. It encodes CASRVSTDTQYF.

This clonotype was observed at least ten times. This chain joins TRBV11-3 and TRBJ2-7; tentatively, D is TRBD2 (5 bases). This CDR3 has 15 residues. V dropped 0 bases and J dropped 1 base, with 10 bases sitting between them. The germline CDR1 and CDR2 sequences are SGHNT and YENEEA. CDR3 coding DNA: TGTGCCAGCAGCTTAGATAGTAGAGGGTCCTACGAGCAGTACTTC. This translates into CASSLDSRGSYEQYF.

This clonotype was observed a few times. Just one base apart from a much larger clone, this may be a read error. V and J are TRBV30 and TRBJ2-3; D unresolved. Germline CDR1 is GTSNPN and CDR2 is SVGIG (reference sequence). Deletions cut 3 bases from V and 14 bases from J, with 12 bases between. This CDR3 is 10 amino acids long. This CDR3 is CAWRSPVMYF. The CDR3 DNA is TGTGCCTGGAGATCCCCGGTAATGTATTTT.

The V and J genes are TRBV6-2 or TRBV6-3 and TRBJ1-5; D may be TRBD1 (5 bases). In germline, CDR1 is MNHEY, CDR2 SVGEGT. V was pared by 5 bases and J by 7 bases, with 9 bases between. CDR3 size: 12 residues. CDR3 nucleotides: TGTGCCAGCAGTAAAGGGACCCAGCCCCAGCATTTT. Translating gives CASSKGTQPQHF.

This clonotype occurred many times. The chain joins TRBV4-1 to TRBJ2-1; D is undetermined. The CDR3 length is 15 residues. Germline V lookup: CDR1 MGHRA, CDR2 YSYEKL. With 1 base removed from V and 0 bases from J, the gap between germline ends came to 7 bases. This CDR3 reads CASSQGGDSYNEQFF. In DNA, the CDR3 is TGCGCCAGCAGCCAAGGCGGCGACTCCTACAATGAGCAGTTCTTC.

This clonotype was counted at least ten times. The CDR3 loop reads CASSPPGPGGNGYTF. As DNA, the CDR3 is TGTGCCAGCAGTCCCCCGGGCCCTGGAGGGAATGGCTACACCTTC. The V gene is TRBV28, the J gene TRBJ1-2; D is unclear. Germline V gene sequence: CDR1 MDHEN, CDR2 SYDVKM. The CDR3 extends over 15 amino acids. Trimming stripped 5 bases from V and 6 bases from J, with 19 bases between.

On this clonotype itself: One end of the junction fails to match germline, which may point to a read error. The rearrangement joins TRBV11-2 to TRBJ2-7; TRBD2 is a possible D gene (6 bases). The CDR3 contains 19 residues. The V gene's germline CDR1 is SGHAT and CDR2 FQNNGV. CDR3 protein: CASSLAPPRLSGPSYQQYF. CDR3 DNA: TGTGCCAGCAGCTTAGCCCCTCCCAGGCTGAGCGGGCCCTCCTACCAGCAGTACTTC.

This clonotype occurred once. J is TRBJ2-3 and V is TRBV5-1; D is unresolved. The V gene lost 0 bases and the J gene lost 0 bases, with 8 bases spanning the gap. The length of the CDR3 is 15 residues. Germline V lookup: CDR1 SGHRS, CDR2 YFSETQ. The CDR3 sequence: CASSLALGSTDTQYF. The CDR3 DNA reads TGCGCCAGCAGCTTGGCCCTGGGTAGCACAGATACGCAGTATTTT.

This clonotype appeared many times. The rearrangement uses TRBV5-1 and TRBJ2-3, with D possibly being TRBD1 (6 bases). There are 16 residues in the CDR3. Germline V gene lookup returns CDR1 SGHRS and CDR2 YFSETQ. With 6 bases removed from V and 6 bases from J, the gap between germline ends came to 23 bases. The CDR3 sequence is CASKSPGAHAQDTQYF. CDR3 coding DNA: TGCGCCAGCAAATCCCCAGGGGCCCACGCGCAGGATACGCAGTATTTT.

This clonotype was found many times. The chain joins TRBV6-1 to TRBJ2-3; 10 nucleotides align to TRBD1. Germline trimming cut 5 bases from V and 6 bases from J; bases unmatched to any gene: 8. Germline-derived CDR1 and CDR2 are MNHNS and SASEGT. The CDR3 consists of 15 residues. CDR3 amino acids: CASSRRDRGLDTQYF. The CDR3 coding sequence is TGTGCCAGCAGTCGGCGGGACAGGGGCTTGGATACGCAGTATTTT.

V is TRBV19 and J is TRBJ2-5; the D is unclear. This CDR3 contains 13 residues. V lost 2 bases, J lost 2 bases, and 6 bases lay in between. Germline assignment: CDR1 LNHDA and CDR2 SQIVND (reference sequence). The CDR3 protein is CASSIFEQETQYF. The CDR3 DNA is TGTGCCAGTAGTATATTTGAACAAGAGACCCAGTACTTC.

V gene TRBV20-1 combines with J gene TRBJ1-5; D remains ambiguous. CDR1 and CDR2 from the germline V gene are DFQATT and SNEGSKA (reference sequence). CDR3 length equals 12 residues. V shed 3 bases and J shed 5 bases, with 8 bases lying between them. Here the CDR3 reads CSARRTDQPQHF. CDR3 in DNA: TGCAGTGCTAGGAGGACCGATCAGCCCCAGCATTTT.

This clonotype was observed once. This chain links TRBV10-3 with TRBJ2-3; 11 bases map to TRBD2. Germline V lookup: CDR1 ENHRY, CDR2 SYGVKD. J lost 0 bases, V lost 1 base, and 3 bases had no gene match. This CDR3 contains 17 residues. This CDR3 is CAISELGTSGSTDTQYF. Written as DNA, the CDR3 is TGTGCCATCAGTGAGTTAGGGACTAGCGGAAGCACAGATACGCAGTATTTT.

Many counts were recorded for this clonotype. The chain couples TRBV12-3 or TRBV12-4 to TRBJ2-1; 11 nucleotides align to TRBD1. CDR3 size: 16 residues. The V segment lost 4 bases and the J segment 5 bases; nucleotides outside the gene matches: 7. Here the CDR3 DNA reads TGTGCCAGCAGTTCTAGCCGGGACAGGGGGAACAATGAGCAGTTCTTC. It translates to CASSSSRDRGNNEQFF.

The chain uses TRBV2 and TRBJ2-1; 9 nucleotides line up with TRBD2. V shed 7 bases and J 2 bases; nucleotides not matched to a gene: 15. Germline V gene lookup returns CDR1 SNHLY and CDR2 FYNNEI. The CDR3 extends over 18 amino acids. In DNA, the CDR3 is TGTGCCAGCACCTGTGGTAGCGGGAGTGCCTTGGCCTACAATGAGCAGTTCTTC. It specifies CASTCGSGSALAYNEQFF.